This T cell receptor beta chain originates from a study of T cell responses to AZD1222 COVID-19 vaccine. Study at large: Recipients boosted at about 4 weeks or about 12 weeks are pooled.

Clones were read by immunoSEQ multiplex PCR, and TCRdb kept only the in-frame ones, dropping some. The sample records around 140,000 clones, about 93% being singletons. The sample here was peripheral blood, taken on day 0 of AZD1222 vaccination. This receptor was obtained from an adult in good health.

CDR3 sequence: CSVGGANEQFF. As DNA, the CDR3 is TGCAGCGTAGGAGGGGCAAATGAGCAGTTCTTC. This chain links TRBV29-1 with TRBJ2-1; perhaps TRBD2 as D (6 bases). CDR1 and CDR2 from the germline V gene are SQVTM and ANQGSEA. Trimming shortened V by 6 bases and J by 7 bases, and 10 bases separated the two germline ends. The CDR3 has 11 amino acids.